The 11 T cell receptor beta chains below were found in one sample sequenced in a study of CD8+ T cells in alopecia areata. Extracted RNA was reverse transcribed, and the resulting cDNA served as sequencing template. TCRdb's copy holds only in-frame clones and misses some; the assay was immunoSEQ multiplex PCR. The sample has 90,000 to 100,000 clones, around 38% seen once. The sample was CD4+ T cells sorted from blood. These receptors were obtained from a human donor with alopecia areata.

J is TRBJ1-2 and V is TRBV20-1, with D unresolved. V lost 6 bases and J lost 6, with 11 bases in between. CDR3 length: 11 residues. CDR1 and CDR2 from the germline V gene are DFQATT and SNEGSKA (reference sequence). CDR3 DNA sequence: TGCAGTGCCATGTACCGCGATGGCTACACCTTC. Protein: CSAMYRDGYTF.

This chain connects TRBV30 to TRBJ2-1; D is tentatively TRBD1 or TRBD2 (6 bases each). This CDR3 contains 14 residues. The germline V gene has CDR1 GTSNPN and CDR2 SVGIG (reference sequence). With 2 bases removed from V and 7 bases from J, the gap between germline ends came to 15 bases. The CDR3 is CAWSKGGGRNEQFF. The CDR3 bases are TGTGCCTGGAGTAAGGGGGGCGGTAGGAATGAGCAGTTCTTC.

The DNA for the CDR3 is TGCAGTGGGGACATCTATGGCTACACCTTC. Its protein is CSGDIYGYTF. This chain uses TRBV20-1 with TRBJ1-2; possible D gene TRBD1, 6 bases. V gave up 7 bases and J gave up 4 bases, with 7 bases separating them. The CDR3 loop spans 10 amino acids. Germline V gene sequence: CDR1 DFQATT, CDR2 SNEGSKA (reference sequence).

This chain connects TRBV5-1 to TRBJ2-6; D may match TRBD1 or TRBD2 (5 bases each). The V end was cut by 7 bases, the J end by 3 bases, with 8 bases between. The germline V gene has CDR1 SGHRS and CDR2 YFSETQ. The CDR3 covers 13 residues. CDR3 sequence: CASGGGGANVLTF. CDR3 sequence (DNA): TGCGCCAGCGGGGGTGGTGGGGCCAACGTCCTGACTTTC.

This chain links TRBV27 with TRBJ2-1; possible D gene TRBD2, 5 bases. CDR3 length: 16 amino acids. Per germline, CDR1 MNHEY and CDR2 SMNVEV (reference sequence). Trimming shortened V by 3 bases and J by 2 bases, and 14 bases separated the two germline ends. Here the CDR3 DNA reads TGTGCCAGCAGTTTCGACCGGGTGAGGGCCTACAATGAGCAGTTCTTC. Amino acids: CASSFDRVRAYNEQFF.

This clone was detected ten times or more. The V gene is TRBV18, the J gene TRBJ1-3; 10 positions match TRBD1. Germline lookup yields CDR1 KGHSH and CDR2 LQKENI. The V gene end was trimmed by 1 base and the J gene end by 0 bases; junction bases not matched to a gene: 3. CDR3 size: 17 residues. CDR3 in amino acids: CASSPLRTGGSGNTIYF. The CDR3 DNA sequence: TGTGCCAGCTCACCACTCCGGACAGGGGGCTCTGGAAACACCATATATTTT.

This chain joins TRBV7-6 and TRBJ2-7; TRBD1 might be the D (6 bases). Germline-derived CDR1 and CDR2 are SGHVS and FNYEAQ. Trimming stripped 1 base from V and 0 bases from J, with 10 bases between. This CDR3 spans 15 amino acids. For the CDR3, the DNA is TGTGCCAGCAGCTTAGGACAGGAGAGCTCCTACGAGCAGTACTTC. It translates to CASSLGQESSYEQYF.

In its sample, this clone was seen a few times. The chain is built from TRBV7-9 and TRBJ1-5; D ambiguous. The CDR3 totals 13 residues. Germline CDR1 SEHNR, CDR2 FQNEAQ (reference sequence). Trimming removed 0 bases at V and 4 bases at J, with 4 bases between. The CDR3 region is CASSLALNQPQHF. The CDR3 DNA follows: TGTGCCAGCAGCTTAGCGCTGAATCAGCCCCAGCATTTT.

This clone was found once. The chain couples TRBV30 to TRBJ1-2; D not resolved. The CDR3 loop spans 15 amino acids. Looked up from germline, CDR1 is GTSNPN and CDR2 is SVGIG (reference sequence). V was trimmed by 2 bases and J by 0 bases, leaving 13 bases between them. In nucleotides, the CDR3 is TGTGCCTGGAGTTTACGGCAGGTGACTAACTATGGCTACACCTTC. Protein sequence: CAWSLRQVTNYGYTF. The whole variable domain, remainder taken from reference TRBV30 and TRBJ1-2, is SQTIHQWPATLVQPVGSPLSLECTVEGTSNPNLYWYRQAAGRGLQLLFYSVGIGQISSEVPQNLSASRPQDRQFILSSKKLLLSDSGFYLCAWSLRQVTNYGYTFGSGTRLTVV.

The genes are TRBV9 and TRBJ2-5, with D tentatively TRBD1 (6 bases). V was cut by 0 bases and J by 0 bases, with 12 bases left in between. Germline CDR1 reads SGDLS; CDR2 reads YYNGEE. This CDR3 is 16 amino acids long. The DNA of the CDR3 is TGTGCCAGCAGCGTAGATTCAGGGGCGGACCAAGAGACCCAGTACTTC. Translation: CASSVDSGADQETQYF.

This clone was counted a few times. The CDR3 region is CASSSRFGGYQETQYF. CDR3 DNA sequence: TGTGCCAGCAGCTCCAGATTCGGCGGCTACCAAGAGACCCAGTACTTC. The chain recombines TRBV7-2 with TRBJ2-5, with D unresolved. V dropped 4 bases and J dropped 0 bases, with 15 bases sitting between them. The CDR3 totals 16 residues. The germline V gene encodes CDR1 SGHTA and CDR2 FQGNSA.